The next 6 T cell receptor beta chains were all read from a single sample in a study of blood T cell repertoires in COVID-19. Generated by immunoSEQ multiplex PCR, the TCRdb table keeps only in-frame clones and is missing some. The sample yields approximately 140,000 clones, 75% to 85% seen once. Sample: peripheral blood. These receptors all come from a human donor with acute or convalescent COVID-19. The donor label of this sample is uncertain.

Remarks on this clone: The same CDR3 also results from other DNA sequences found in this sample. The CDR3 nucleotides are TGCGCCAGCAGCTTGGAAGCGGGGAGGGACGAGCAGTTCTTC. Translation gives CASSLEAGRDEQFF. The rearrangement joins TRBV5-1 to TRBJ2-1; 7 nucleotides line up with TRBD2. CDR1 and CDR2 from the germline V gene are SGHRS and YFSETQ. Germline trimming cut 0 bases from V and 10 bases from J; bases unmatched to any gene: 7. CDR3 length: 14 amino acids.

The rearrangement links TRBV12-3 or TRBV12-4 to TRBJ1-2; D is undetermined. CDR3 length equals 12 residues. V dropped 6 bases and J dropped 5 bases, with 10 bases sitting between them. The CDR3: CASSPGGYGYTF. The CDR3 DNA is TGTGCCAGCAGCCCCGGAGGGTATGGCTACACCTTC.

This clone was seen once. V gene TRBV9 combines with J gene TRBJ2-2, with D unclear. Germline V lookup: CDR1 SGDLS, CDR2 YYNGEE. V shed 5 bases and J shed 1 base, with 6 bases lying between them. CDR3 length: 13 residues. The CDR3 nucleotides read TGTGCCAGCAGAGGAGAGAACACCGGGGAGCTGTTTTTT. Protein sequence: CASRGENTGELFF.

The gene calls are TRBV5-6 and TRBJ1-1; 10 bases match TRBD1. With V trimmed by 4 bases and J by 4 bases, 7 bases remained unmatched. CDR1 and CDR2 (germline): SGHDT, YYEEEE. This CDR3 is built from 15 residues. CDR3 protein: CASSRDRGLTTEAFF. DNA for the CDR3: TGTGCCAGCAGCCGGGACAGGGGATTGACCACTGAAGCTTTCTTT.

V usage is TRBV9 and J usage is TRBJ2-2; D remains unclear. Germline V gives CDR1 SGDLS, CDR2 YYNGEE. Trimming shortened V by 0 bases and J by 1 base, and 10 bases separated the two germline ends. The CDR3 consists of 16 residues. CDR3 protein: CASSVASLRNTGELFF. DNA of the CDR3: TGTGCCAGCAGCGTAGCTTCCCTGAGGAACACCGGGGAGCTGTTTTTT.

The table lists this clone with a count of one. The chain carries TRBV5-1 and TRBJ1-1; 10 bases match TRBD1. The germline V gene has CDR1 SGHRS and CDR2 YFSETQ. Trimming removed 7 bases from V and 1 base from J; junction bases left unmatched: 7. This CDR3 region has 15 residues. CDR3 DNA sequence: TGCGCCAGCGACCCCGGGACAGGGGCGAACACTGAAGCTTTCTTT. Translated, it gives CASDPGTGANTEAFF.